A selection of T cell receptor beta chains follows, all from one sample in a study of human T cells and chemical hapten exposure. Each CDR3 protein is one row after TCRdb ran MiXCR on the RACE reads. The table includes more than 70,000 distinct CDR3 sequences, about 8.7% detected once. Sequencing was done on a sample of whole blood. The receptor source for this set is a female donor in good health. Some clones in this sample may be carry-over from other donors' samples. CDR3s include the opening cysteine and the closing phenylalanine or tryptophan. Each record gives: D gene, J gene, clone size, V gene, CDR3 protein, CDR3 DNA. D genes are given only for firm matches. Some rows mark clone size as missing; the rest say once, few, many or name a class of expanded clone.

NA,TRBJ2-1,few,TRBV7-9,CASSLGSYNEQFF,TGTGCCAGCAGCCTCGGGAGTTACAATGAGCAGTTCTTC
NA,TRBJ1-1,few,TRBV3-1,CASSRQEVTEAFF,TGTGCCAGCAGCCGGCAGGAGGTGACTGAAGCTTTCTTT
TRBD2,TRBJ2-1,many,TRBV29-1,CSASSGPYNEQFF,TGCAGCGCCTCTAGCGGGCCGTACAATGAGCAGTTCTTC
TRBD2,TRBJ2-2,many,TRBV28,CASSTSGTSLDTGELFF,TGTGCCAGCAGTACCTCCGGGACTAGCTTAGACACCGGGGAGCTGTTTTTT
TRBD1,TRBJ1-5,NA,TRBV4-2,CASSQAPTGVSNQPQHF,TGTGCCAGCAGCCAAGCCCCGACAGGGGTGAGCAATCAGCCCCAGCATTTT
NA,TRBJ2-1,few,TRBV11-1,CASSREVDNEQFF,TGTGCCAGCAGCAGGGAGGTGGACAATGAGCAGTTCTTC
TRBD1,TRBJ2-1,NA,TRBV11-3,CASSTRDSSYNEQFF,TGTGCCAGCAGCACCCGGGACAGCTCCTACAATGAGCAGTTCTTC
NA,TRBJ2-5,many,TRBV6-5,CAVRDLEETQYF,TGTGCCGTCCGGGACCTCGAAGAGACCCAGTACTTC
NA,TRBJ1-1,NA,TRBV25-1,CASSGNRAEAFF,TGTGCCAGCAGTGGGAACAGGGCTGAAGCTTTCTTT
NA,TRBJ2-7,many,TRBV12-3/TRBV12-4,CASSPSGTGDEQYF,TGTGCCAGCAGTCCCTCAGGGACGGGCGACGAGCAGTACTTC
NA,TRBJ2-3,few,TRBV6-2/TRBV6-3,CASSYGFGADTQYF,TGTGCCAGCAGTTACGGGTTTGGGGCAGATACGCAGTATTTT
NA,TRBJ2-7,many,TRBV4-3,CASSQDRTGNEQYF,TGCGCCAGCAGCCAAGATCGGACCGGGAACGAGCAGTACTTC
NA,TRBJ2-3,NA,TRBV19,CASSGGAGADTQYF,TGTGCCAGTAGTGGGGGGGCAGGAGCAGATACGCAGTATTTT
NA,TRBJ1-1,NA,TRBV7-3,CASSLTGHGTEAFF,TGTGCCAGCAGCTTAACGGGGCATGGGACTGAAGCTTTCTTT
TRBD1,TRBJ1-5,NA,TRBV20-1,CSAAQGNQPQHF,TGCAGTGCAGCACAGGGGAATCAGCCCCAGCATTTT
TRBD1,TRBJ1-1,few,TRBV28,CASSQLDRGLTEAFF,TGTGCCAGCAGCCAGCTGGACAGGGGGCTTACTGAAGCTTTCTTT
NA,TRBJ2-2,many,TRBV2,CASSRASANTGELFF,TGTGCCAGCAGCAGAGCGAGCGCGAACACCGGGGAGCTGTTTTTT
NA,TRBJ2-3,NA,TRBV6-4,CASGAQRGDTQYF,TGTGCCAGCGGAGCGCAGAGGGGAGATACGCAGTATTTT
NA,TRBJ2-4,once,TRBV11-2,CASSPNGQFLAKNIQYF,TGTGCCAGCAGTCCCAACGGACAGTTTCTAGCCAAAAACATTCAGTACTTC
NA,TRBJ2-4,few,TRBV4-1,CASSQVDLTKNIQYF,TGCGCCAGCAGCCAAGTAGACCTAACCAAAAACATTCAGTACTTC
TRBD1,TRBJ1-5,NA,TRBV7-2,CASSFRGQGHSNQPQHF,TGTGCCAGCAGCTTCCGCGGACAGGGACATAGCAATCAGCCCCAGCATTTT
NA,TRBJ2-7,few,TRBV6-1,CASSEGVERGEQYF,TGTGCCAGCAGTGAAGGCGTGGAAAGGGGGGAGCAGTACTTC
NA,TRBJ1-5,few,TRBV28,CASSFPRWANQPQHF,TGTGCCAGCAGTTTTCCGAGGTGGGCTAATCAGCCCCAGCATTTT
NA,TRBJ2-7,NA,TRBV5-4,CASSLKADEQYF,TGTGCCAGCAGCTTGAAGGCGGACGAGCAGTACTTC
TRBD1,TRBJ1-6,NA,TRBV6-5,CASSDRDSHSPLHF,TGTGCCAGCAGCGACCGGGACAGCCATTCACCCCTCCACTTT
NA,TRBJ1-1,NA,TRBV9,CASSRTLNTEAFF,TGTGCCAGCAGCCGGACATTGAACACTGAAGCTTTCTTT
TRBD2,TRBJ2-7,NA,TRBV2,CASSEEREMGEQYF,TGTGCCAGCAGTGAAGAGCGGGAGATGGGCGAGCAGTACTTC